These T cell receptor beta chains were read from a single sample in a study of CD8 T cells in ankylosing spondylitis. MiXCR was run by TCRdb on the 5' RACE reads, yielding one entry per CDR3 protein. The data contain 130,000 to 150,000 distinct CDR3 sequences, 7% to 10% of them singletons. Material for sequencing was synovial fluid, either unsorted or a sorted T cell fraction (not recorded which). The origin of the receptors is a male donor with ankylosing spondylitis. Each CDR3 is given with its conserved first and last residue. Clone size is shown for a subset of rows, as once, few, many or a class of expanded clone.

clone_size j_call v_call cdr3_length cdr3_aa
. TRBJ1-1 TRBV5-1 14 CASSLMDGNTEAFF
. TRBJ1-2 TRBV7-2 14 CASSPWTGGDGYTF
. TRBJ2-2 TRBV2 13 CASSTEFTGELFF
many TRBJ2-1 TRBV20-1 12 CSVRFPDNEQFF
. TRBJ2-3 TRBV10-3 13 CAIWTGTTDTQYF
many TRBJ2-1 TRBV20-1 14 CSAFPGHTYNEQFF
. TRBJ1-1 TRBV20-1 12 CSTREGNTEAFF
many TRBJ2-1 TRBV7-9 16 CASSRRLAGGSDEQFF
. TRBJ1-2 TRBV29-1 12 CRAGGLLYGYTF
many TRBJ2-1 TRBV10-3 15 CAISLGAGSYNEQFF
once TRBJ2-7 TRBV11-2 16 CASSPGIRAGGIEQYF
once TRBJ1-1 TRBV28 17 CASSLGRNWKGNTEAFF
many TRBJ1-5 TRBV6-2/TRBV6-3 15 CASSNGGFRGQPQHF
. TRBJ2-7 TRBV2 14 CASSGGQYGSEQYF